The 26 T cell receptor beta chains below come from one sample, sequenced in a study of blood T cell repertoires in COVID-19. Repertoires were generated with immunoSEQ multiplex PCR, while TCRdb's copy carries only in-frame clones and drops some. The sample lists roughly 45,000 clones, more than 90% occurring once. The sample taken for sequencing was peripheral blood. The source is a man between 65 and 85 years old with active COVID-19.

This chain uses TRBV19 with TRBJ1-2; 12 positions match TRBD1. This CDR3 is built from 13 residues. The V and J ends lost 7 bases and 6 bases, in that order; junction bases with no gene match: 3. CDR1 and CDR2 (germline): LNHDA, SQIVND (reference sequence). The CDR3 here is CASKGDRGHGYTF. As DNA, the CDR3 is TGTGCCAGTAAAGGGGACAGGGGGCATGGCTACACCTTC.

This chain connects TRBV29-1 to TRBJ2-7; TRBD1 matches at 10 bases. CDR1 is SQVTM and CDR2 is ANQGSEA in the germline V gene. CDR3 length equals 15 residues. J gave up 1 base and V 6 bases, and 9 bases lay outside the gene matches. The CDR3 sequence: CSVRQGAGASYEQYF. CDR3 nucleotides: TGCAGCGTGAGACAGGGGGCGGGGGCGTCCTACGAGCAGTACTTC.

This rearrangement joins TRBV5-6 to TRBJ1-2, with TRBD1 matching 7 bases. V shed 3 bases, J shed 7 bases, and the junction held 3 bases outside the gene matches. The CDR3 covers 12 residues. Per germline, CDR1 SGHDT and CDR2 YYEEEE. Here the CDR3 reads CASSWTGLGYTF. CDR3 bases: TGTGCCAGCAGCTGGACAGGACTTGGCTACACCTTC.

This clone has only one observation. The chain couples TRBV3-1 (or the pseudogene TRBV3-2) to TRBJ1-1, with 9 bases fitting TRBD1. Per the germline V gene, CDR1 is LGHDT and CDR2 is YNNKEL (reference sequence). V was pared by 6 bases and J by 6 bases, with 8 bases of the junction left unmatched. CDR3 length: 14 amino acids. The CDR3 nucleotides read TGTGCCAGCAGAAAACTAGGACAGGGGTCTGAAGCTTTCTTT. Protein sequence: CASRKLGQGSEAFF.

The chain is built from TRBV30 and TRBJ1-6, with no clear D. This CDR3 contains 16 residues. The germline gives CDR1 GTSNPN, CDR2 SVGIG (reference sequence). V was clipped by 1 base and J by 0 bases, with 10 bases between them. The CDR3 sequence: CAWSEKSSSYNSPLHF. As DNA, the CDR3 is TGTGCCTGGAGTGAGAAGTCGAGCTCCTATAATTCACCCCTCCACTTT. Drawing the rest from reference TRBV30 and TRBJ1-6, the complete variable domain is SQTIHQWPATLVQPVGSPLSLECTVEGTSNPNLYWYRQAAGRGLQLLFYSVGIGQISSEVPQNLSASRPQDRQFILSSKKLLLSDSGFYLCAWSEKSSSYNSPLHFGNGTRLTVT.

The DNA of the CDR3 is TGTGCCACCATAAAGGGGCGCTCCTCTGGAAACACCATATATTTT. Its translation is CATIKGRSSGNTIYF. The chain joins TRBV24-1 to TRBJ1-3; D possibly corresponds to TRBD1 (5 bases). Trimming cost V 8 bases and J 0 bases, with 13 bases left between them. This CDR3 is 15 amino acids long. Germline CDR1 reads KGHDR; CDR2 reads SFDVKD.

V and J are TRBV27 and TRBJ2-7; maybe TRBD2 (6 bases). V was trimmed by 4 bases and J by 8 bases, leaving 18 bases between them. The V gene's germline CDR1 is MNHEY and CDR2 SMNVEV (reference sequence). The CDR3 has 14 amino acids. CDR3 nucleotides: TGTGCCAGCAGTTCCCCAGGAGGGCCGTTAAAGCAGTACTTC. This codes for CASSSPGGPLKQYF.

The gene calls are TRBV5-4 and TRBJ2-2, with D possibly matching TRBD2 (7 bases). V shed 5 bases and J shed 1 base, with 21 bases lying between them. Germline CDR1 and CDR2: SGHNT and YYREEE (reference sequence). CDR3 size: 18 residues. The CDR3 nucleotides read TGTGCCAGCAGACCTTTCGGTAGAGGGGGGGAGAACACCGGGGAGCTGTTTTTT. Protein: CASRPFGRGGENTGELFF.

The V call is TRBV3-1 (or the pseudogene TRBV3-2), the J call TRBJ2-1; D perhaps matches TRBD2 (6 bases). CDR3 size: 16 residues. Trimming left V 0 bases short and J 8 bases short, with 17 bases between. CDR1 and CDR2 from the germline V gene are LGHDT and YNNKEL (reference sequence). DNA for the CDR3: TGTGCCAGCAGCCAAGATATTAGACTAGGTACAGATGAGCAGTTCTTC. As protein: CASSQDIRLGTDEQFF.

The chain recombines TRBV15 with TRBJ2-1; TRBD1 is a possible D gene (5 bases). The CDR3 is made up of 17 amino acids. The germline V gene has CDR1 LNHNV and CDR2 YYDKDF (reference sequence). Trimming shortened V by 1 base and J by 6 bases, and 19 bases separated the two germline ends. CDR3 protein: CATSRVSVRAELNEQFF. DNA of the CDR3: TGTGCCACCAGCAGAGTTAGTGTCAGGGCAGAACTCAATGAGCAGTTCTTC.

CDR3 loop: CASSLAPMTHAYEQYF. CDR3 nucleotide sequence: TGCGCCAGCAGCTTAGCACCCATGACACACGCCTACGAGCAGTACTTC. The chain employs TRBV5-1 and TRBJ2-7; D ambiguous. Germline values: CDR1 SGHRS, CDR2 YFSETQ. This CDR3 spans 16 amino acids. Trimming stripped 2 bases from V and 2 bases from J, with 17 bases between.

The chain links TRBV28 to TRBJ1-4; D is undetermined. From germline, CDR1 is MDHEN and CDR2 SYDVKM. This CDR3 contains 11 residues. Trimming shortened V by 3 bases and J by 7 bases, and 3 bases separated the two germline ends. CDR3 DNA sequence: TGTGCCAGCAGTTTGCGTGAAAAACTGTTTTTT. Its translation: CASSLREKLFF.

J is TRBJ2-1 and V is TRBV24-1; D is unclear. The V gene's germline CDR1 is KGHDR and CDR2 SFDVKD. The CDR3 extends over 16 amino acids. The ends were cut back, 4 bases at V and 3 bases at J, with 15 bases in the middle. CDR3 bases: TGTGCCACCAGTGAGTCTACCGCGGCCTACTACAATGAGCAGTTCTTC. It specifies CATSESTAAYYNEQFF.

The rearrangement joins TRBV5-5 to TRBJ1-5, with a possible D match to TRBD1 (6 bases). Germline values: CDR1 SGHKS, CDR2 YYEKEE (reference sequence). The CDR3 sequence is 15 residues long. Trimming took 4 bases from V and 7 from J, leaving 18 bases between them. The CDR3 DNA reads TGTGCCAGCAGCCCCCGGGTACAGGGTAACCAGCCCCAGCATTTT. This gives the protein CASSPRVQGNQPQHF. The entire variable domain, with the rest obtained from reference TRBV5-5 and TRBJ1-5, is as follows: DAGVTQSPTHLIKTRGQQVTLRCSPISGHKSVSWYQQVLGQGPQFIFQYYEKEERGRGNFPDRFSARQFPNYSSELNVNALLLGDSALYLCASSPRVQGNQPQHFGDGTRLSIL.

The chain recombines TRBV7-3 with TRBJ2-3; 7 bases agree with TRBD2. The CDR3 contains 16 residues. V trimming: 1 base; J trimming: 3 bases; junction bases outside the gene matches: 7. Germline values: CDR1 SGHTA, CDR2 FQGTGA. The CDR3 is CASSLSAGVTTDTQYF. In DNA, the CDR3 is TGTGCCAGCAGCTTAAGTGCGGGAGTGACTACAGATACGCAGTATTTT.

The rearrangement links TRBV15 to TRBJ2-2, with D possibly being TRBD1 (6 bases). The germline gives CDR1 LNHNV, CDR2 YYDKDF (reference sequence). V lost 0 bases, J lost 1 base, and 15 bases lay in between. The CDR3 consists of 18 residues. The CDR3 DNA is TGTGCCACCAGCAGAGATCAGGGGCGGACCCTGAACACCGGGGAGCTGTTTTTT. Amino acids: CATSRDQGRTLNTGELFF.

The chain recombines TRBV11-3 with TRBJ2-3, with 9 bases fitting TRBD1. Germline-derived CDR1 and CDR2 are SGHNT and YENEEA. Trimming at V came to 1 base and at J to 4 bases, leaving 9 bases not matched to a gene. The CDR3 contains 17 residues. The CDR3 DNA is TGTGCCAGCAGCTTAGTTATGGGACAGGGAGGCTCAGATACGCAGTATTTT. Protein sequence: CASSLVMGQGGSDTQYF.

The V gene is TRBV20-1, the J gene TRBJ2-1; D may be TRBD1 (6 bases). Trimming left V 5 bases short and J 5 bases short, with 7 bases between. There are 11 residues in the CDR3. The germline gives CDR1 DFQATT, CDR2 SNEGSKA (reference sequence). CDR3 loop: CSAGGNNEQFF. Written as DNA, the CDR3 is TGCAGTGCTGGGGGCAACAATGAGCAGTTCTTC.

The rearrangement joins TRBV7-9 to TRBJ2-3, with a tentative D call TRBD2 (6 bases). Deletions cut 3 bases from V and 2 bases from J, with 9 bases between. CDR3 length equals 14 residues. Germline lookup yields CDR1 SEHNR and CDR2 FQNEAQ (reference sequence). CDR3 loop: CASSFSGPTDTQYF. For the CDR3, the DNA is TGTGCCAGCAGCTTTAGCGGACCCACAGATACGCAGTATTTT.

This chain connects TRBV7-8 to TRBJ1-6; D unresolved. Germline CDR1 SGHVS, CDR2 FQNEAQ. Trimming pared 6 bases from V and 0 bases from J, leaving 15 bases between. The CDR3 is 17 residues long. This CDR3 reads CASSPWGTSSYNSPLHF. The CDR3 region has the DNA TGTGCCAGCAGTCCATGGGGAACTAGCTCCTATAATTCACCCCTCCACTTT.

In DNA form, the CDR3 reads TGTGCCAGCAGCCAAGGGACAGGGGGCTATGGCTACACCTTC. It codes for CASSQGTGGYGYTF. The chain recombines TRBV4-2 with TRBJ1-2, with 10 bases that match TRBD1. CDR1 and CDR2 (germline): LGHNA, YNFKEQ. Losses at the gene ends were 1 base for V and 4 bases for J; bases not matched to a gene: 0. The CDR3 spans 14 residues.

This clone was detected once. The V gene is TRBV5-6, the J gene TRBJ2-7, with 9 nucleotides matching TRBD2. Germline CDR1 SGHDT, CDR2 YYEEEE. CDR3 length: 16 amino acids. With V trimmed by 4 bases and J by 0 bases, 8 bases remained unmatched. In DNA form, the CDR3 reads TGTGCCAGCAGCAGACCCCAAGCGGGGGGCTCCTACGAGCAGTACTTC. This codes for CASSRPQAGGSYEQYF.

The chain links TRBV29-1 to TRBJ1-5; TRBD1 aligns across 8 bases. J gave up 3 bases and V 5 bases, and 6 bases lay outside the gene matches. Germline assignment: CDR1 SQVTM and CDR2 ANQGSEA. The CDR3 is made up of 14 amino acids. This CDR3 is CSVTTGADNQPQHF. The CDR3 coding sequence is TGCAGCGTTACGACAGGGGCGGACAATCAGCCCCAGCATTTT.

The chain uses TRBV7-2 and TRBJ2-4; D possibly corresponds to TRBD1 (6 bases). The CDR3 consists of 16 residues. The V end was cut by 5 bases, the J end by 0 bases, with 14 bases between. CDR1 and CDR2 from the germline V gene are SGHTA and FQGNSA. The CDR3 is CASSARGRLAKNIQYF. The CDR3 DNA is TGTGCCAGCAGCGCCAGGGGTCGACTAGCCAAAAACATTCAGTACTTC. The entire variable domain, with the rest obtained from reference TRBV7-2 and TRBJ2-4, is as follows: GAGVSQSPSNKVTEKGKDVELRCDPISGHTALYWYRQSLGQGLEFLIYFQGNSAPDKSGLPSDRFSAERTGGSVSTLTIQRTQQEDSAVYLCASSARGRLAKNIQYFGAGTRLSVL.

This clone was recorded a few times. The chain has TRBV4-1 and TRBJ2-3; TRBD2 might be the D (5 bases). Trimming cost V 8 bases and J 3 bases, with 21 bases left between them. This CDR3 spans 16 amino acids. CDR1 is MGHRA, CDR2 YSYEKL, per germline. Here the CDR3 reads CASGGEVARRTDTQYF. The CDR3 DNA is TGCGCCAGCGGAGGCGAGGTAGCGAGGAGAACAGATACGCAGTATTTT.

The CDR3 reads CASSLTLLSSYEQYF. Here the CDR3 DNA reads TGTGCCAGCAGCCTGACTCTTCTTAGCTCCTACGAGCAGTACTTC. The chain links TRBV6-2 or TRBV6-3 to TRBJ2-7; D is uncertain. The CDR3 is made up of 15 amino acids. Germline V lookup: CDR1 MNHEY, CDR2 SVGEGT. Trimming removed 6 bases at V and 0 bases at J, with 15 bases between.